The rows below give T cell receptor beta chains drawn from one sample of a study of massively parallel sequencing of T cell beta chains. TCRdb re-derived calls from the 5' RACE reads in MiXCR, one entry per CDR3 protein. The data contain about 4,300 distinct CDR3 sequences, 38% of them seen just once; the ten biggest clones take up about 3%. The specimen was commercial RNA from peripheral blood pooled from many donors. All receptors derive from a pool of human donors in good health; the sample was commercial RNA pooled from many donors. CDR3s include the opening cysteine and the closing phenylalanine or tryptophan. The order of the fields is V gene, J gene, D gene, clone size, CDR3 protein, CDR3 DNA. The D gene is left open where the match is weak. Clone sizes are given selectively: once, few, many, or a class where the clone is expanded.

TRBV28	TRBJ1-2	-	few	CASSPGNYGYTF	TGTGCCAGCAGTCCAGGGAATTATGGCTACACCTTC
TRBV6-9	TRBJ2-1	TRBD2	-	CASSYISGSYNEQFF	TGTGCCAGCAGTTATATTAGCGGGAGTTACAATGAGCAGTTCTTC
TRBV4-2	TRBJ1-5	-	-	CASSPHGGRQPQHF	TGTGCCAGCAGCCCCCACGGGGGGCGTCAGCCCCAGCATTTT
TRBV28	TRBJ2-7	-	-	CASSSSDAGEQYF	TGTGCCAGCAGTTCAAGTGACGCCGGGGAGCAGTACTTC
TRBV24-1	TRBJ1-5	-	-	CATSDLGGPQHF	TGTGCCACCAGTGATTTGGGCGGGCCCCAGCATTTT
TRBV12-3/TRBV12-4	TRBJ2-5	-	few	CASSFGETQYF	TGTGCCAGCAGTTTCGGGGAGACCCAGTACTTC
TRBV25-1	TRBJ2-6	-	-	CASAGHSGANVLTF	TGTGCCAGCGCGGGGCACTCTGGGGCCAACGTCCTGACTTTC
TRBV12-3/TRBV12-4	TRBJ2-7	-	-	CASSFLTRGISYEQYF	TGTGCCAGCAGTTTCTTGACCCGAGGCATCTCCTACGAGCAGTACTTC
TRBV7-2	TRBJ2-7	TRBD2	-	CASSTSVSYEQYF	TGTGCCAGCAGCACTAGCGTCTCCTACGAGCAGTACTTC
TRBV29-1	TRBJ2-1	-	medium-sized	CSVEWRELYNEQFF	TGCAGCGTTGAATGGAGGGAGCTCTACAATGAGCAGTTCTTC
TRBV12-3/TRBV12-4	TRBJ2-7	TRBD1	-	CASSFGGTVSEQYF	TGTGCCAGCAGTTTCGGTGGGACAGTTTCCGAGCAGTACTTC